The rows below give T cell receptor beta chains drawn from one sample of a study of cytomegalovirus exposure and HLA in healthy donors. TCRdb keeps only in-frame clones here, not all; method: immunoSEQ multiplex PCR. The table records some 150,000 clones, around four fifths of them present only once. The sample taken for sequencing was PBMCs. The receptors come from a middle-aged woman in good health and CMV-seronegative. Each CDR3 is given without its conserved first and last residue. Fields, in order: CDR3 protein, V gene, J gene, clone size. Not every row has a clone size; where given, it reads once, few, many or a size class.

ASSVRDRTSYEQY,TRBV28,TRBJ2-7,NA
ASSLGGGNYGYT,TRBV7-6,TRBJ1-2,NA
ASSPDRGLTEAF,TRBV18,TRBJ1-1,NA
ATPGQGHTEAF,TRBV6-5,TRBJ1-1,NA
ASGFWLVQGNSPLH,TRBV12-5,TRBJ1-6,once
ASSRQEYYGYT,TRBV14,TRBJ1-2,NA
ASSMEGGNTIY,TRBV19,TRBJ1-3,NA
ASSRTGGLLGTEAF,TRBV13,TRBJ1-1,NA
ASSLRLDTWGNEQF,TRBV27,TRBJ2-1,NA
ASRSGGNNEQF,TRBV28,TRBJ2-1,once
ASTTGYEQY,TRBV6-6,TRBJ2-7,NA
ASSGQVPNQPQH,TRBV6-6,TRBJ1-5,NA
ASSHGTAYQPQH,TRBV5-6,TRBJ1-5,NA
ASSVGELATNEKLF,TRBV9,TRBJ1-4,NA
ASSPGVGDTQY,TRBV7-2,TRBJ2-3,NA
ASGRGNTNTEAF,TRBV27,TRBJ1-1,NA
ASSFRDSSYEQY,TRBV28,TRBJ2-7,NA
ATRTGVVYGYT,TRBV28,TRBJ1-2,NA
ASSLTTGRDTDTQY,TRBV7-8,TRBJ2-3,NA
ASSPQQGSTEKLF,TRBV28,TRBJ1-4,NA
ASSRTGDSNQPQH,TRBV2,TRBJ1-5,NA
ASSPGGTLYEQY,TRBV7-9,TRBJ2-7,NA
ASSSQGSSYEQY,TRBV5-1,TRBJ2-7,NA
ASSWYRVKDTDTQY,TRBV5-4,TRBJ2-3,NA
ASSQGWAGISGYT,TRBV7-9,TRBJ1-2,NA
SVTQAGDLYEQY,TRBV29-1,TRBJ2-7,NA
ASSIEYRQGGPKYGYT,TRBV19,TRBJ1-2,NA
ASSNSGGPYNEQF,TRBV6-5,TRBJ2-1,NA
ASSTPGTGAYGYT,TRBV5-1,TRBJ1-2,NA
ASSPRGIPYEQY,TRBV27,TRBJ2-7,NA
ASSLQGGNSPLH,TRBV25-1,TRBJ1-6,NA
ASSFQQGIYNEQF,TRBV7-9,TRBJ2-1,NA
ASRAGEQGWGTEAF,TRBV5-1,TRBJ1-1,few
ASSLDRAGYEQY,TRBV6-5,TRBJ2-7,NA
ARRTGFGGYT,TRBV2,TRBJ1-2,NA
ASSSRGQGVTEAF,TRBV7-3,TRBJ1-1,NA
ASSQGDRENEQY,TRBV4-1,TRBJ2-7,NA
ASNRVNQPQH,TRBV5-6,TRBJ1-5,NA
SADRAEAF,TRBV20-1,TRBJ1-1,NA
ASSVNGRVADTQY,TRBV6-1,TRBJ2-3,NA
ASSSFPGQGFYEQY,TRBV19,TRBJ2-7,NA
ASSASAGGRRTDTQY,TRBV19,TRBJ2-3,NA
ASKPAGTLPEKLF,TRBV6-5,TRBJ1-4,NA
ASSEDREPWQF,TRBV18,TRBJ2-1,NA
ASSEKTETGGAGGYT,TRBV2,TRBJ1-2,NA
ASSINRDLEAF,TRBV5-1,TRBJ1-1,NA
ASSGWAAGYEQY,TRBV9,TRBJ2-7,NA
ASSPNQPQH,TRBV28,TRBJ1-5,NA
ASSTGSYEQY,TRBV19,TRBJ2-7,NA